These 2 T cell receptor beta chains originate from one sample sequenced in a study of blood T cell repertoires in COVID-19. The table came from immunoSEQ multiplex PCR; TCRdb's copy has only in-frame clones and leaves some out. This sample yields approximately 190,000 clones, of which around 84% are seen a single time; 3.2% belongs to the top ten. Specimen: PBMCs or T cells enriched from blood (not recorded which). These receptors came from a woman aged 25 to 39 who had been exposed to COVID-19.

The CDR3 spells CASSLNPGQLGPQHF. CDR3 nucleotides: TGTGCCAGCAGCTTAAACCCCGGACAGCTCGGGCCCCAGCATTTT. This chain connects TRBV7-8 to TRBJ1-5; the D gene is possibly TRBD1 (6 bases). The V end lost 2 bases, the J end lost 9 bases, and 17 bases lay between the germline ends. The CDR3 sequence is 15 residues long. Germline CDR1 is SGHVS and CDR2 is FQNEAQ.

This clone was detected ten times or more. V is TRBV12-3 or TRBV12-4 and J is TRBJ2-7, with 10 bases matching TRBD1. V dropped 3 bases and J dropped 6; count of bases not matched to a gene: 2. The CDR3 consists of 13 residues. The CDR3 loop reads CASSFRDRGEQYF. The CDR3 nucleotides are TGTGCCAGCAGTTTCCGGGACAGGGGCGAGCAGTACTTC.